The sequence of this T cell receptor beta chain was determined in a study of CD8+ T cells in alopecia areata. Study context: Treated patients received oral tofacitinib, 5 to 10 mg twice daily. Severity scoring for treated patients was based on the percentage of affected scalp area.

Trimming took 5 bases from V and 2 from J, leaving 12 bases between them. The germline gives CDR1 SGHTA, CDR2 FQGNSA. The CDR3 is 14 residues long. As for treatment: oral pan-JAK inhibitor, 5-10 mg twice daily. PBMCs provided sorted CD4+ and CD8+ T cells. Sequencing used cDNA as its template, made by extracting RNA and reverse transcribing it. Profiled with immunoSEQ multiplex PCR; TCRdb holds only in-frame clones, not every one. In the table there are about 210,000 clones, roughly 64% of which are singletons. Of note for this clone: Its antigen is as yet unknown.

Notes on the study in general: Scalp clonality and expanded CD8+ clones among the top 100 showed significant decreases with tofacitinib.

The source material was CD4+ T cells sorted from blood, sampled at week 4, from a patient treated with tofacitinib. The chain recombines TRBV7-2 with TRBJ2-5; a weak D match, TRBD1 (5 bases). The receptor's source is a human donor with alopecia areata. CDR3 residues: CASSRGLGQETQYF. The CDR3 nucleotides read TGTGCCAGCAGCAGGGGTTTGGGGCAAGAGACCCAGTACTTC.